Following are 28 T cell receptor beta chains from one sample sequenced in a study of vaccination and CD4 T cells after COVID-19. No antigen is known for these receptors. The treatment denotes: roughly ten-day PBMC culture with coronavirus spike peptide pools or control peptides (ViraFEST assay). CD4+ T cells that had been cultured provided DNA sequenced with the Oncomine TCR Beta short-read assay. TCRdb used MiXCR to reprocess the PCR reads, holding one entry per CDR3 protein. The repertoire includes about 14,000 distinct CDR3 sequences, about 29% of them detected once, and around 19% sits in the top ten. Sample: CD4+ T cells from blood, cultured in vitro, taken before SARS-CoV-2 vaccination. Every receptor here comes from a human donor who received a COVID-19 vaccine.

The chain is built from TRBV19 and TRBJ2-3, with a possible D match to TRBD2 (5 bases). The CDR3 is 15 residues long. The V gene's germline CDR1 is LNHDA and CDR2 SQIVND (reference sequence). With 4 bases removed from V and 6 bases from J, the gap between germline ends came to 17 bases. Here the CDR3 reads CASSTQYSSKDTQYF. CDR3 sequence (DNA): TGTGCCAGTAGTACCCAGTATTCTAGCAAGGATACGCAGTATTTT.

The sample holds a few counts of this clonotype. The chain carries TRBV19 and TRBJ2-5; 9 nucleotides align to TRBD2. Germline values: CDR1 LNHDA, CDR2 SQIVND (reference sequence). The CDR3 totals 15 residues. The trim removed 7 bases at V and 5 bases at J, leaving 11 bases unmatched. As DNA, the CDR3 is TGTGCCAGTACCCTCGGCGGGGGGGCAGAGGAGACCCAGTACTTC. Encoded protein: CASTLGGGAEETQYF.

V is TRBV19 and J is TRBJ1-2, with D perhaps TRBD1 (5 bases). V was cut by 7 bases and J by 4 bases, with 19 bases left in between. The CDR3 has 15 amino acids. The germline gives CDR1 LNHDA, CDR2 SQIVND (reference sequence). As DNA, the CDR3 is TGTGCCAGTACTGCCCGGAGGGGTTTAGGCTATGGCTACACCTTC. It is translated as CASTARRGLGYGYTF.

This clonotype was observed a few times. CDR3 nucleotides: TGCAGTGCTCAGGGCAGGGAGATCGGGGGCAATCAGCCCCAGCATTTT. It yields the protein CSAQGREIGGNQPQHF. V usage is TRBV20-1 and J usage is TRBJ1-5; tentative D call: TRBD1 (5 bases). The germline V gene has CDR1 DFQATT and CDR2 SNEGSKA (reference sequence). The CDR3 spans 16 residues. V lost 5 bases to trimming and J lost 2 bases, with 19 bases between them.

This clonotype has a handful of counts. The chain combines TRBV5-4 with TRBJ2-3, with a tentative D call TRBD1 (6 bases). The CDR3 runs to 14 residues. Germline-derived CDR1 and CDR2 are SGHNT and YYREEE (reference sequence). V was cut by 0 bases and J by 3 bases, with 8 bases left in between. The CDR3 DNA follows: TGTGCCAGCAGCTTGGACAGGGAAACAGATACGCAGTATTTT. Residues: CASSLDRETDTQYF.

This clonotype appeared a few times. The chain links TRBV6-2 or TRBV6-3 to TRBJ2-5; no clear D gene. CDR3 size: 13 residues. Deletions cut 2 bases from V and 3 bases from J, with 7 bases between. Germline V gives CDR1 MNHEY, CDR2 SVGEGT. CDR3 in amino acids: CASSYVEKETQYF. The CDR3, as DNA: TGTGCCAGCAGTTACGTGGAGAAAGAGACCCAGTACTTC.

As to this clonotype: The junction differs from germline at one of its ends, possibly a read error. V usage is TRBV5-3 and J usage is TRBJ2-2; the D gene is possibly TRBD1 (5 bases). TRBV5-3 has ORF status, its function being uncertain. The CDR3 runs 14 residues. The CDR3 reads CASSLGAPAGELFF. The CDR3 DNA reads TGTGCCAGCAGCTTAGGGGCTCCGGCCGGGGAGCTGTTTTTT.

This clonotype was seen only a few times. The rearrangement links TRBV20-1 to TRBJ2-5, with 8 bases that match TRBD1. Germline assignment: CDR1 DFQATT and CDR2 SNEGSKA (reference sequence). The V and J ends lost 3 bases and 2 bases, in that order; junction bases with no gene match: 5. The CDR3 has 14 residues. In nucleotides, the CDR3 is TGCAGTGCTAGCCGGACAGGGAGACAAGAGACCCAGTACTTC. Its translation is CSASRTGRQETQYF.

This clonotype was seen more than once but under ten times. The chain recombines TRBV5-4 with TRBJ2-7; 8 nucleotides align to TRBD1. Trimming cost V 4 bases and J 4 bases; bases outside gene matches: 4. CDR3 length: 13 residues. Looked up from germline, CDR1 is SGHNT and CDR2 is YYREEE (reference sequence). The CDR3 here is CASSPGQEYEQYF. DNA of the CDR3: TGTGCCAGCAGCCCGGGACAGGAATACGAGCAGTACTTC.

V is TRBV6-4 and J is TRBJ1-6, with D uncertain. The V end was cut by 0 bases, the J end by 4 bases, with 7 bases between. Germline assignment: CDR1 MRHNA and CDR2 SNTAGT. The CDR3 is made up of 15 amino acids. The CDR3: CASSDSTRYNSPLHF. The CDR3 coding sequence is TGTGCCAGCAGTGACTCGACCCGGTATAATTCACCCCTCCACTTT.

CDR3 coding DNA: TGCAGTGCTAGAAGGGACAGGGGTTTACCCCAGCATTTT. Its translation: CSARRDRGLPQHF. J is TRBJ1-5 and V is TRBV20-1, with 10 bases matching TRBD1. The CDR3 has 13 amino acids. V shed 2 bases, J shed 10 bases, and the junction held 5 bases outside the gene matches. Germline loops: CDR1 DFQATT, CDR2 SNEGSKA (reference sequence).

In its sample, this clonotype was seen a few times. CDR3 protein: CAISEGLSQETQYF. The CDR3 DNA reads as TGTGCCATCAGTGAAGGACTCAGCCAGGAGACCCAGTACTTC. The chain joins TRBV10-3 to TRBJ2-5, with D possibly TRBD2 on 5 matching bases. The germline gives CDR1 ENHRY, CDR2 SYGVKD. V lost 3 bases, J lost 5 bases, and 13 bases lay in between. The CDR3 covers 14 residues.

The CDR3 sequence is CASSLAEGGGMIRQYF. The CDR3 DNA follows: TGTGCCAGCAGCTTAGCCGAAGGGGGCGGAATGATCAGGCAGTACTTC. The chain employs TRBV11-2 and TRBJ2-7; 7 bases map to TRBD1. CDR1 SGHAT and CDR2 FQNNGV come from the germline V gene. V lost 1 base and J lost 9; bases outside the gene matches: 15. The CDR3 has 16 residues. The entire variable domain, with the rest obtained from reference TRBV11-2 and TRBJ2-7, is as follows: EAGVAQSPRYKIIEKRQSVAFWCNPISGHATLYWYQQILGQGPKLLIQFQNNGVVDDSQLPKDRFSAERLKGVDSTLKIQPAKLEDSAVYLCASSLAEGGGMIRQYFGPGTRLTVT.

This chain connects TRBV20-1 to TRBJ2-1; D uncertain. Germline CDR1 and CDR2: DFQATT and SNEGSKA (reference sequence). The CDR3 covers 12 residues. V gave up 0 bases and J gave up 8 bases, with 8 bases separating them. In DNA, the CDR3 is TGCAGTGCTAGAGAATCGTTCGATGAGCAGTTCTTC. It is translated as CSARESFDEQFF.

This chain uses TRBV7-9 with TRBJ2-7; D remains unclear. This CDR3 has 11 residues. CDR1 and CDR2 (germline): SEHNR, FQNEAQ (reference sequence). V was clipped by 5 bases and J by 4 bases, with 6 bases between them. CDR3 residues: CASSPVYEQYF. CDR3 nucleotides: TGTGCCAGCAGCCCGGTATACGAGCAGTACTTC.

The chain links TRBV5-1 to TRBJ1-4, with D tentatively TRBD1 (6 bases). Germline CDR1 SGHRS, CDR2 YFSETQ. The CDR3 spans 16 residues. V was trimmed by 0 bases and J by 8 bases, leaving 17 bases between them. The CDR3 sequence: CASSLGNRQRGEKLFF. CDR3 DNA sequence: TGCGCCAGCAGCTTGGGGAACCGACAGAGGGGGGAAAAACTGTTTTTT.

This clonotype appeared a few times. The gene calls are TRBV28 and TRBJ1-1; D is undetermined. Germline assignment: CDR1 MDHEN and CDR2 SYDVKM. Trimming pared 6 bases from V and 11 bases from J, leaving 22 bases between. The CDR3 loop spans 14 amino acids. The CDR3 spells CASSQPAGVRGAFF. The CDR3 nucleotides read TGTGCCAGCAGCCAACCGGCGGGTGTCCGAGGGGCTTTCTTT.

This sequence joins TRBV5-6 and TRBJ2-2; 9 bases are shared with TRBD1. This CDR3 has 15 residues. Germline V gives CDR1 SGHDT, CDR2 YYEEEE. After removal of 3 bases from V and 3 bases from J, the junction contained 3 bases not matched to a gene. The CDR3 nucleotides are TGTGCCAGCAGCTCCGGGACAGGGTACACCGGGGAGCTGTTTTTT. It codes for CASSSGTGYTGELFF.

J is TRBJ1-6 and V is TRBV5-1; TRBD1 aligns across 8 bases. V was pared by 1 base and J by 8 bases, with 8 bases of the junction left unmatched. CDR1 and CDR2 (germline): SGHRS, YFSETQ. The CDR3 extends over 16 amino acids. CDR3 protein: CASSLSPGGVDSPLHF. The CDR3 nucleotides are TGCGCCAGCAGCTTGTCTCCAGGGGGCGTTGATTCACCCCTCCACTTT.

The DNA of the CDR3 is TGCGCCAGCAGCGCCAGCGGGGGTTGGGGCTACACCTTC. Translating gives CASSASGGWGYTF. The genes are TRBV5-1 and TRBJ1-2; TRBD1 might be the D (5 bases). Germline V gene sequence: CDR1 SGHRS, CDR2 YFSETQ. V was clipped by 4 bases and J by 8 bases, with 15 bases between them. The CDR3 extends over 13 amino acids.

As DNA, the CDR3 is TGCGCCAGCAGTCAATACAGCGGGGGACGAAAATGCACCTACGAGCAGTACTTC. Residues: CASSQYSGGRKCTYEQYF. The rearrangement links TRBV23-1 to TRBJ2-7; 8 bases are a match to TRBD2. TRBV23-1 is classed as an ORF, of uncertain function. The ends lost 1 base at V and 2 bases at J; junction bases unmatched: 13. This CDR3 spans 18 amino acids.

The chain has TRBV5-5 and TRBJ1-1, with 7 bases lining up with TRBD1. V shed 0 bases and J 6 bases; nucleotides not matched to a gene: 8. The CDR3 totals 15 residues. Looked up from germline, CDR1 is SGHKS and CDR2 is YYEKEE (reference sequence). The CDR3 DNA sequence: TGTGCCAGCAGCTTGGCCAGGGGGTTCAGCGCTGAAGCTTTCTTT. Amino acid sequence: CASSLARGFSAEAFF.

V and J are TRBV19 and TRBJ1-1; 8 bases are a match to TRBD1. There are 13 residues in the CDR3. V dropped 5 bases and J dropped 4; count of bases not matched to a gene: 3. CDR1 and CDR2 from the germline V gene are LNHDA and SQIVND (reference sequence). The CDR3 DNA is TGTGCCAGTAGTGGCAGGGGGCTCACTGAAGCTTTCTTT. Translation gives CASSGRGLTEAFF. The full variable domain, with the rest looked up from reference TRBV19 and TRBJ1-1, is DGGITQSPKYLFRKEGQNVTLSCEQNLNHDAMYWYRQDPGQGLRLIYYSQIVNDFQKGDIAEGYSVSREKKESFPLTVTSAQKNPTAFYLCASSGRGLTEAFFGQGTRLTVV.

The table lists this clonotype with a count of one. The junction departs from germline at one end; a sequencing error may be responsible. This chain uses TRBV10-1 with TRBJ2-3, with D tentatively TRBD2 (6 bases). The CDR3 extends over 17 amino acids. CDR1 is WNHNN and CDR2 is SYGVQD in the germline V gene (reference sequence). The DNA of the CDR3 is TGCGCCAGCAGCCTCGGGAGTTCGACACGGAGCACAGATACGCGGTATTTT. This translates into CASSLGSSTRSTDTRYF.

The chain employs TRBV7-6 and TRBJ2-5; 8 nucleotides agree with TRBD1. J was trimmed by 4 bases and V by 1 base; bases with no gene match: 5. Per germline, CDR1 SGHVS and CDR2 FNYEAQ. The CDR3 totals 15 residues. As DNA, the CDR3 is TGTGCCAGCAGCTTAGTGAGGACAGGGATAGAGACCCAGTACTTC. The encoded protein is CASSLVRTGIETQYF.

This sequence joins TRBV24-1 and TRBJ2-2; 7 nucleotides align to TRBD1. The junction had 8 bases not matched to a gene; V was cut back by 1 base and J by 4 bases. Germline V gene sequence: CDR1 KGHDR, CDR2 SFDVKD. The CDR3 has 17 residues. The CDR3 region has the DNA TGTGCCACCAGTGATTTTGAGGGGGCTGTGTTCACCGGGGAGCTGTTTTTT. It encodes CATSDFEGAVFTGELFF.

The DNA of the CDR3 is TGCAGTGCTGGACAGTTGGGGGGGACCCAGTACTTC. Translating gives CSAGQLGGTQYF. The chain combines TRBV20-1 with TRBJ2-5, with D perhaps TRBD1 or TRBD2 (6 bases each). Trimming removed 5 bases at V and 7 bases at J, with 14 bases between. The CDR3 extends over 12 amino acids. CDR1 and CDR2 from the germline V gene are DFQATT and SNEGSKA (reference sequence).

This clonotype showed up just a few times. The chain combines TRBV24-1 with TRBJ1-2; D possibly corresponds to TRBD1 (6 bases). The V end lost 4 bases, the J end lost 4 bases, and 9 bases lay between the germline ends. Germline V CDR1 and CDR2: KGHDR, SFDVKD. The CDR3 has 13 residues. The CDR3 spells CATSETGFYGYTF. The CDR3 DNA reads as TGTGCCACCAGTGAAACAGGGTTCTATGGCTACACCTTC.